This T cell receptor beta chain is from a study of blood T cell repertoires in COVID-19. In the study's own analysis: For nucleated cells, counts were estimated from reference gene primer amplification. Measured with immunoSEQ multiplex PCR; TCRdb has only the in-frame clones, and not every one. The V and J calls and clone size are taken from that table; D and trimming were inferred from the DNA. Of a few hundred thousand clones listed, over 80% are singletons. Which cohort a participant joined came from the clinical history participants gave. Germline values: CDR1 SEHNR, CDR2 FQNEAQ (reference sequence). Germline trimming cut 1 base from V and 7 bases from J; bases unmatched to any gene: 5. This CDR3 has 14 residues.

This receptor was obtained from a man younger than 45 who had recovered from COVID-19. The source material was PBMCs or T cells enriched from blood (not recorded which). This chain connects TRBV7-9 to TRBJ1-2; 8 positions agree with TRBD1. Here the CDR3 reads CASSLGETGVGYTF. For the CDR3, the DNA is TGTGCCAGCAGCTTAGGAGAGACAGGGGTTGGCTACACCTTC.